These T cell receptor beta chains were read from a single sample in a study of T cell responses to AZD1222 COVID-19 vaccine. The repertoire was sequenced with immunoSEQ multiplex PCR; TCRdb's copy has only in-frame clones and lacks some. This sample has around 130,000 clones, with roughly 86% found just once. The specimen was peripheral blood, collected on day 0 of AZD1222 vaccination. These receptors all come from an adult in good health. The CDR3 runs from the conserved cysteine through the conserved F or W. The order of the fields is D gene, J gene, clone size, V gene, CDR3 DNA, CDR3 protein. D genes are given only for firm matches. Rows give clone size only sometimes, using once, few, many, or a class for an expanded clone.

D gene: -
J gene: TRBJ2-7
clone size: -
V gene: TRBV27
CDR3 DNA: TGTGCCAGCAGCCCCTGGGTGAGGGGCGAGCAGTACTTC
CDR3 protein: CASSPWVRGEQYF

D gene: TRBD1
J gene: TRBJ2-4
clone size: -
V gene: TRBV7-3
CDR3 DNA: TGTGCCAGCAGTTTTGGAGGGGACAGGGGGAACATTCAGTACTTC
CDR3 protein: CASSFGGDRGNIQYF

D gene: -
J gene: TRBJ1-2
clone size: -
V gene: TRBV4-3
CDR3 DNA: TGCGCCAGCAGCCAAGCCCGGTCCGGGGGGCGCAGCCTACACTATGGCTACACCTTC
CDR3 protein: CASSQARSGGRSLHYGYTF

D gene: -
J gene: TRBJ1-4
clone size: -
V gene: TRBV19
CDR3 DNA: TGTGCCAGCGCGCCAGGGGCTAATGAAAAACTGTTTTTT
CDR3 protein: CASAPGANEKLFF

D gene: -
J gene: TRBJ2-5
clone size: once
V gene: TRBV7-9
CDR3 DNA: TGTGCCAGCGGGGCGACGGGGTCGGTTTGGGAGACCCAGTACTTC
CDR3 protein: CASGATGSVWETQYF

D gene: TRBD1
J gene: TRBJ1-4
clone size: -
V gene: TRBV6-1
CDR3 DNA: TGTGCCAGCAGTGAGGGGACAGGGTATGAAAAACTGTTTTTT
CDR3 protein: CASSEGTGYEKLFF

D gene: -
J gene: TRBJ1-5
clone size: -
V gene: TRBV15
CDR3 DNA: TGTGCCACCAGCAGGCAAAAAGGTCGGTCGGAACCCCAGCATTTT
CDR3 protein: CATSRQKGRSEPQHF

D gene: -
J gene: TRBJ1-5
clone size: -
V gene: TRBV9
CDR3 DNA: TGTGCCAGCAGCGTAGCTACCAGGTCCCGGTCCTTGAATCAGCCCCAGCATTTT
CDR3 protein: CASSVATRSRSLNQPQHF

D gene: -
J gene: TRBJ2-2
clone size: -
V gene: TRBV12-3/TRBV12-4
CDR3 DNA: TGTGCCAGCAGTCGTATGAGTACCGGGGAGCTGTTTTTT
CDR3 protein: CASSRMSTGELFF

D gene: TRBD1
J gene: TRBJ1-6
clone size: -
V gene: TRBV5-4
CDR3 DNA: TGTGCCAGCAGCTTACCTGCCCCCGGGACAGGGAATTCACCCCTCCACTTT
CDR3 protein: CASSLPAPGTGNSPLHF

D gene: TRBD2
J gene: TRBJ2-5
clone size: -
V gene: TRBV4-1
CDR3 DNA: TGCGCCAGCAGCCCCGGGACTAGCGGGGGCCAAGAGACCCAGTACTTC
CDR3 protein: CASSPGTSGGQETQYF

D gene: -
J gene: TRBJ2-7
clone size: -
V gene: TRBV5-1
CDR3 DNA: TGCGCCAGCAGCATTCGGCGGGACAGCCTCCACGAGCAGTACTTC
CDR3 protein: CASSIRRDSLHEQYF

D gene: TRBD1
J gene: TRBJ2-1
clone size: -
V gene: TRBV5-1
CDR3 DNA: TGCGCCAGCAGCTTACTTCAGGGGGCCAGCTACAATGAGCAGTTCTTC
CDR3 protein: CASSLLQGASYNEQFF

D gene: TRBD2
J gene: TRBJ2-7
clone size: -
V gene: TRBV19
CDR3 DNA: TGTGCCACCCTAGCGGGACCCTCTGGGGAGCAGTACTTC
CDR3 protein: CATLAGPSGEQYF

D gene: TRBD1
J gene: TRBJ1-1
clone size: -
V gene: TRBV5-3
CDR3 DNA: TGTGCCAGAAGGCTTTCAGGGGGCTTGAACACTGAAGCTTTCTTT
CDR3 protein: CARRLSGGLNTEAFF

D gene: -
J gene: TRBJ2-1
clone size: -
V gene: TRBV29-1
CDR3 DNA: TGCAGCGGGTCTACAATGCAGTACAATGAGCAGTTCTTC
CDR3 protein: CSGSTMQYNEQFF

D gene: -
J gene: TRBJ2-5
clone size: -
V gene: TRBV27
CDR3 DNA: TGTGCCAGCAGTTTTGGGGGGAGTCTGGGTGAGACCCAGTACTTC
CDR3 protein: CASSFGGSLGETQYF

D gene: -
J gene: TRBJ1-5
clone size: few
V gene: TRBV21-1
CDR3 DNA: TGTGCCAGCAGCTTCCAGGACAGGGCAGGGCAGCCCCAGCATTTT
CDR3 protein: CASSFQDRAGQPQHF

D gene: -
J gene: TRBJ2-3
clone size: -
V gene: TRBV6-5
CDR3 DNA: TGTGCCAGCAGTTACTCTCGGGGGACAGATACGCAGTATTTT
CDR3 protein: CASSYSRGTDTQYF

D gene: -
J gene: TRBJ2-7
clone size: few
V gene: TRBV28
CDR3 DNA: TGTGCCAGCAGTTTAAGGGGCGAGCAGTACTTC
CDR3 protein: CASSLRGEQYF

D gene: TRBD1
J gene: TRBJ1-4
clone size: -
V gene: TRBV10-3
CDR3 DNA: TGTGCCATTGGGACAGGGCAACATGAAAAACTGTTTTTT
CDR3 protein: CAIGTGQHEKLFF

D gene: TRBD1
J gene: TRBJ2-1
clone size: -
V gene: TRBV15
CDR3 DNA: TGTGCCACCAGCAGAGGACAGGGAGTGCGGAATGAGCAGTTCTTC
CDR3 protein: CATSRGQGVRNEQFF

D gene: -
J gene: TRBJ2-3
clone size: -
V gene: TRBV18
CDR3 DNA: TGTGCCAGCTCACGTCGGCAGGGTGCAGATACGCAGTATTTT
CDR3 protein: CASSRRQGADTQYF

D gene: -
J gene: TRBJ2-1
clone size: -
V gene: TRBV5-4
CDR3 DNA: TGTGCCAGCAATGAATATGGGGGATGGGGTTACAATGAGCAGTTCTTC
CDR3 protein: CASNEYGGWGYNEQFF

D gene: -
J gene: TRBJ2-3
clone size: once
V gene: TRBV24-1
CDR3 DNA: TGTGCCACCAGTGATTTCGGCCCTGGGGGGGGCCTAGATACGCAGTATTTT
CDR3 protein: CATSDFGPGGGLDTQYF

D gene: TRBD2
J gene: TRBJ2-1
clone size: once
V gene: TRBV5-5
CDR3 DNA: TGTGCCAGCAGCTTGAATCTAGCGGGGGGCATTCCGTACAATGAGCAGTTCTTC
CDR3 protein: CASSLNLAGGIPYNEQFF

D gene: -
J gene: TRBJ2-5
clone size: -
V gene: TRBV20-1
CDR3 DNA: TGCAGTGCTAGACCCGAAGAGACCCAGTACTTC
CDR3 protein: CSARPEETQYF

D gene: -
J gene: TRBJ2-7
clone size: -
V gene: TRBV7-2
CDR3 DNA: TGTGCCAGCAGCTTCCTCCTCCCGGGACACTTCTACGAGCAGTACTTC
CDR3 protein: CASSFLLPGHFYEQYF

D gene: -
J gene: TRBJ2-7
clone size: -
V gene: TRBV19
CDR3 DNA: TGTGCCAGTCCATTGGGCAGCAGAAACTACGAGCAGTACTTC
CDR3 protein: CASPLGSRNYEQYF

D gene: TRBD2
J gene: TRBJ2-1
clone size: few
V gene: TRBV6-1
CDR3 DNA: TGTGCCAGCAGTGAGTTAAGGACTAGCGGACCGAATGAGCAGTTCTTC
CDR3 protein: CASSELRTSGPNEQFF

D gene: TRBD2
J gene: TRBJ2-5
clone size: few
V gene: TRBV7-2
CDR3 DNA: TGTGCCAGCAGCAACTATTTAGCGGGGGGGGAGACCCAGTACTTC
CDR3 protein: CASSNYLAGGETQYF